Sequencing of this T cell receptor (beta chain) was carried out in a study of T-cell memory formation after mild COVID-19. This clonotype was counted a few times. No antigen is known for it. Regarding the study as a whole: Cross-reactive memory seemingly joined, as some responding clones were found in pre-infection memory.

The germline V gene encodes CDR1 SGHDT and CDR2 YYEEEE. The CDR3 has 15 residues. V gave up 7 bases and J gave up 2 bases, with 16 bases separating them. TCRdb independently ran MiXCR on the 5' RACE reads; one entry per CDR3 protein. The sample yields a few hundred thousand distinct CDR3 sequences, around 27% seen once. Sequenced material: PBMCs or a T cell subset sorted from them (not recorded which). The clonotype originates from an adult woman who had mild COVID-19 (a few samples of this study predate the infection). Cell type and time point are not known. The gene calls are TRBV5-6 and TRBJ2-1; no clear D gene. CDR3 residues: CASGEPGRTYNEQFF. The CDR3 DNA follows: TGTGCCAGCGGTGAACCGGGCCGGACCTACAATGAGCAGTTCTTC.